These 24 T cell receptor beta chains were all obtained from the same sample, sequenced in a study of blood T cell repertoires in COVID-19. Data came from immunoSEQ multiplex PCR; TCRdb stores just in-frame clones and leaves some out. Among 300,000 to 350,000 clones, 75% to 95% were seen once, and the ten largest hold around 6.8%. The sequencing input was peripheral blood. Receptor source: a woman in her 30s with COVID-19, enrolled during active disease.

This rearrangement joins TRBV28 to TRBJ2-7; 10 nucleotides line up with TRBD2. The CDR3 totals 13 residues. In germline, CDR1 is MDHEN, CDR2 SYDVKM. Unmatched junction bases numbered 5, after V lost 8 bases and J lost 4 bases. CDR3: CASFSGRGYEQYF. CDR3 sequence (DNA): TGTGCCAGCTTCAGCGGGAGGGGTTACGAGCAGTACTTC.

The CDR3 DNA is TGTGCCAGCAGCCAAGATTTTCTTAGCGGGAGGGCCTGGGCCTACAATGAGCAGTTCTTC. This sequence encodes CASSQDFLSGRAWAYNEQFF. V gene TRBV3-1 (or the pseudogene TRBV3-2) combines with J gene TRBJ2-1, with 11 bases lining up with TRBD2. CDR1 LGHDT and CDR2 YNNKEL come from the germline V gene (reference sequence). V trimming: 0 bases; J trimming: 2 bases; junction bases outside the gene matches: 12. CDR3 size: 20 residues.

This clone showed up just a few times. The J gene is TRBJ2-7, the V gene TRBV19; 8 bases map to TRBD1. The CDR3 loop spans 15 amino acids. The germline CDR1 and CDR2 sequences are LNHDA and SQIVND (reference sequence). V dropped 3 bases and J dropped 2; count of bases not matched to a gene: 6. The CDR3 bases are TGTGCCAGTAGTATTGGGGGACAGGTTCCCTACGAGCAGTACTTC. Its translation: CASSIGGQVPYEQYF.

This rearrangement joins TRBV6-1 to TRBJ2-4; perhaps TRBD2 as D (5 bases). Germline V CDR1 and CDR2: MNHNS, SASEGT. V lost 0 bases, J lost 1 base, and 10 bases lay in between. This CDR3 has 16 amino acids. The CDR3 coding sequence is TGTGCCAGCAGTGAAGCCCCCTCGGGGGCCAAAAACATTCAGTACTTC. This codes for CASSEAPSGAKNIQYF.

The chain uses TRBV29-1 and TRBJ2-3; 8 bases map to TRBD1. The CDR3 extends over 11 amino acids. V lost 7 bases, J lost 7 bases, and 4 bases stayed unmatched. The germline V gene has CDR1 SQVTM and CDR2 ANQGSEA. This CDR3 is CSGGTGNTQYF. DNA for the CDR3: TGCAGCGGCGGGACAGGTAATACGCAGTATTTT.

The chain carries TRBV28 and TRBJ1-5; D call uncertain. CDR1 and CDR2 from the germline V gene are MDHEN and SYDVKM. This CDR3 region has 15 residues. Trimming took off 2 bases at V and 5 bases at J, with 13 bases between the two ends. The CDR3 DNA reads TGTGCCAGCAGTTTAATGGAGCGAGCCGATCAGCCCCAGCATTTT. This encodes CASSLMERADQPQHF. The full variable domain, with the rest looked up from reference TRBV28 and TRBJ1-5, is DVKVTQSSRYLVKRTGEKVFLECVQDMDHENMFWYRQDPGLGLRLIYFSYDVKMKEKGDIPEGYSVSREKKERFSLILESASTNQTSMYLCASSLMERADQPQHFGDGTRLSIL.

The rearrangement joins TRBV5-1 to TRBJ2-1; 7 bases match TRBD2. The CDR3 runs 14 residues. CDR1 and CDR2 from the germline V gene are SGHRS and YFSETQ. J lost 6 bases, V lost 4 bases, and 7 bases had no gene match. This CDR3 reads CASSLGGEGNEQFF. DNA for the CDR3: TGCGCCAGCAGCCTTGGGGGGGAAGGCAATGAGCAGTTCTTC.

The chain recombines TRBV12-2 with TRBJ1-6; the table's D call, TRBD1, has no DNA check behind it. TRBV12-2 is a pseudogene locus. CDR3 length: 16 amino acids. DNA for the CDR3: TGTGCAAGTCGTACTCGGCGGCAGGGGGATAATTCACCCCTCCACTTT. Its protein is CASRTRRQGDNSPLHF.

The chain employs TRBV9 and TRBJ1-1, with D perhaps TRBD1 (5 bases). There are 13 residues in the CDR3. The ends were cut back, 0 bases at V and 6 bases at J, with 9 bases in the middle. Looked up from germline, CDR1 is SGDLS and CDR2 is YYNGEE. This CDR3 reads CASSVVWGAEAFF. The CDR3 DNA reads TGTGCCAGCAGCGTAGTTTGGGGCGCTGAAGCTTTCTTT.

The genes are TRBV14 and TRBJ2-7; perhaps TRBD2 as D (5 bases). Germline V lookup: CDR1 SGHDN, CDR2 FVKESK. The germline V and J ends were trimmed by 6 bases and 0 bases, with 9 bases remaining between them. This CDR3 contains 13 residues. CDR3 protein: CASSAGSSYEQYF. The DNA for the CDR3 is TGTGCCAGCAGTGCGGGTAGCTCCTACGAGCAGTACTTC.

The CDR3 here is CSGGTGANEKLFF. CDR3 in DNA: TGCAGCGGAGGGACTGGGGCTAATGAAAAACTGTTTTTT. V usage is TRBV29-1 and J usage is TRBJ1-4; D might be TRBD1 (5 bases). Germline V gene sequence: CDR1 SQVTM, CDR2 ANQGSEA. There are 13 residues in the CDR3. V gave up 7 bases and J gave up 3 bases, with 12 bases separating them.

The chain employs TRBV19 and TRBJ1-1; 10 nucleotides align to TRBD1. The germline V gene has CDR1 LNHDA and CDR2 SQIVND (reference sequence). The CDR3 spans 14 residues. With 5 bases clipped from V and 5 bases from J, the junction kept 5 bases outside the gene matches. The CDR3, as DNA: TGTGCCAGTAGTGCCCGGGACAGGGGTACTGAAGCTTTCTTT. This codes for CASSARDRGTEAFF.

The chain has TRBV3-1 (or the pseudogene TRBV3-2) and TRBJ1-5; D remains unclear. CDR1 is LGHDT and CDR2 is YNNKEL in the germline V gene (reference sequence). V was clipped by 5 bases and J by 10 bases, with 24 bases between them. This CDR3 comprises 16 residues. CDR3 loop: CASSSSVAGTVIPQHF. The CDR3 nucleotides are TGTGCCAGCAGCTCCTCAGTCGCGGGAACGGTCATTCCCCAGCATTTT.

The chain links TRBV19 to TRBJ1-1; D is undetermined. The CDR3 covers 13 residues. Deletions cut 3 bases from V and 1 base from J, with 6 bases between. Germline V lookup: CDR1 LNHDA, CDR2 SQIVND (reference sequence). CDR3 sequence: CASSMTPNTEAFF. As DNA, the CDR3 is TGTGCCAGTAGTATGACACCGAACACTGAAGCTTTCTTT.

This clone occurred once. The chain links TRBV18 to TRBJ1-2; TRBD1 aligns across 7 bases. V dropped 2 bases and J dropped 4; count of bases not matched to a gene: 4. CDR3 length equals 14 residues. Germline assignment: CDR1 KGHSH and CDR2 LQKENI. DNA for the CDR3: TGTGCCAGCTCACCAACGGGACAGCTCTATGGCTACACCTTC. Translated, it gives CASSPTGQLYGYTF.

The chain has TRBV19 and TRBJ2-7, with 11 bases fitting TRBD1. CDR1 LNHDA and CDR2 SQIVND come from the germline V gene (reference sequence). V trimming: 3 bases; J trimming: 3 bases; junction bases outside the gene matches: 4. The CDR3 totals 15 residues. Here the CDR3 DNA reads TGTGCCAGTAGTATCGGACAGGGGGCTAACTACGAGCAGTACTTC. This sequence encodes CASSIGQGANYEQYF.

The chain couples TRBV28 to TRBJ1-4; TRBD1 might be the D (5 bases). Germline loops: CDR1 MDHEN, CDR2 SYDVKM. The V gene lost 5 bases and the J gene lost 3 bases, with 7 bases spanning the gap. CDR3 length: 13 residues. This CDR3 reads CASSGGANEKLFF. CDR3 DNA sequence: TGTGCCAGCAGTGGAGGGGCTAATGAAAAACTGTTTTTT.

The rearrangement joins TRBV12-3 or TRBV12-4 to TRBJ2-1, with TRBD2 matching over 8 bases. This CDR3 spans 13 amino acids. With 6 bases clipped from V and 5 bases from J, the junction kept 3 bases outside the gene matches. The CDR3 is CASRTSGHNEQFF. The CDR3 bases are TGTGCCAGCAGAACTAGCGGACACAATGAGCAGTTCTTC.

The chain has TRBV28 and TRBJ2-7, with 9 positions matching TRBD2. The CDR3 length is 14 residues. Germline loops: CDR1 MDHEN, CDR2 SYDVKM. Germline trimming cut 7 bases from V and 4 bases from J; bases unmatched to any gene: 8. In DNA, the CDR3 is TGTGCCAGCACCCGACTAGCGGCACGTTACGAGCAGTACTTC. This codes for CASTRLAARYEQYF.

The V and J genes are TRBV10-3 and TRBJ1-6; TRBD1 matches at 7 bases. Trimming at V came to 6 bases and at J to 5 bases, leaving 4 bases not matched to a gene. The germline CDR1 and CDR2 sequences are ENHRY and SYGVKD. This CDR3 region has 14 residues. DNA for the CDR3: TGTGCCATCAGCTCGGGACAGAATAATTCACCCCTCCACTTT. This translates into CAISSGQNNSPLHF.

CDR3 region: CASSPKGGSGYTF. The CDR3 DNA is TGTGCCAGCTCACCAAAAGGGGGCTCTGGCTACACCTTC. This chain joins TRBV18 and TRBJ1-2, with 7 bases identical to TRBD1. This CDR3 spans 13 amino acids. The ends lost 2 bases at V and 7 bases at J; junction bases unmatched: 4. Germline V gene lookup returns CDR1 KGHSH and CDR2 LQKENI.

V usage is TRBV18 and J usage is TRBJ1-1, with 8 bases identical to TRBD1. Unmatched junction bases numbered 13, after V lost 3 bases and J lost 4 bases. The CDR3 extends over 17 amino acids. Germline V gene data show CDR1 as KGHSH and CDR2 as LQKENI. The CDR3 reads CASSPRQGSGTSTEAFF. The CDR3 DNA reads as TGTGCCAGCTCACCCCGACAGGGGTCTGGTACAAGCACTGAAGCTTTCTTT.

This chain links TRBV4-3 with TRBJ2-7; TRBD1 matches 8 bases. The CDR3 runs to 14 residues. Germline-derived CDR1 and CDR2 are LGHNA and YSLEER. Trimming at V came to 0 bases and at J to 5 bases, leaving 3 bases not matched to a gene. The CDR3 loop reads CASSQDLQGDEQYF. The DNA of the CDR3 is TGCGCCAGCAGCCAAGATTTACAGGGGGACGAGCAGTACTTC.

The chain combines TRBV27 with TRBJ2-2; weak D call: TRBD1 (6 bases). The CDR3 is 15 residues long. In germline, CDR1 is MNHEY, CDR2 SMNVEV (reference sequence). The ends were cut back, 7 bases at V and 2 bases at J, with 14 bases in the middle. In DNA form, the CDR3 reads TGTGCCAGCATTAGAGTACAGGGAAACACCGGGGAGCTGTTTTTT. Translation gives CASIRVQGNTGELFF.